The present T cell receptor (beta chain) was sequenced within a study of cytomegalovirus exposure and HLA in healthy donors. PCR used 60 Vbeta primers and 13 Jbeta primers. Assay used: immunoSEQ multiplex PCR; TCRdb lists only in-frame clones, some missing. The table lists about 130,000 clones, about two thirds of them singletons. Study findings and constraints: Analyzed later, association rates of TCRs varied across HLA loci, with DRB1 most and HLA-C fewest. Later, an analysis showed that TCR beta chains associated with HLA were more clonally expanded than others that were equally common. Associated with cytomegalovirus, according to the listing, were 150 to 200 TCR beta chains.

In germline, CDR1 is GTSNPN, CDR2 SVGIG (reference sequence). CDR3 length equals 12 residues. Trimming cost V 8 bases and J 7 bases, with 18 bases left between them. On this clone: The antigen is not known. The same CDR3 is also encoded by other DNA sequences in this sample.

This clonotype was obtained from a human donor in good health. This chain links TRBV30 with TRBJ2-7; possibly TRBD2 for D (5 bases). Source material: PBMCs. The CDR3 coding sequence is TGTGCCGCCTCCAGCGGCCTCTATGAGCAGTACTTC. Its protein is CAASSGLYEQYF.